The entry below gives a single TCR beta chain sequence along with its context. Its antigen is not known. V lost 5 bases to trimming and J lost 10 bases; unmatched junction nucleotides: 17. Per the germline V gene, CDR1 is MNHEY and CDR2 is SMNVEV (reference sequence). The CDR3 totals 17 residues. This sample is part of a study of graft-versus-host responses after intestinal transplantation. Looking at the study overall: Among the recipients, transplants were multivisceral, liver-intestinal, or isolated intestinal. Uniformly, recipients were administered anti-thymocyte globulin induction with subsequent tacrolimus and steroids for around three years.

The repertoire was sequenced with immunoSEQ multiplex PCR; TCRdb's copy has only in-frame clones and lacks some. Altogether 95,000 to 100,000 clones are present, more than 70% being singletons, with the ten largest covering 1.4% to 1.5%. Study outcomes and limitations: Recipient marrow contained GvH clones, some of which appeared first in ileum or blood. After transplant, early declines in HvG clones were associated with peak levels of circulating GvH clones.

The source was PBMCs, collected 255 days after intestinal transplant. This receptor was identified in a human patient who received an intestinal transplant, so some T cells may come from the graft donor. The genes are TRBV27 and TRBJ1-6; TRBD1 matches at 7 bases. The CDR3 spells CASSPKDRVQGTSPLHF. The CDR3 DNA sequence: TGTGCCAGCAGTCCCAAGGACAGAGTACAGGGGACGTCACCCCTCCACTTT.